The 3 T cell receptor beta chains in this list originate from one sample, sequenced in a study of blood T cell repertoires in COVID-19. Clones were sequenced by immunoSEQ multiplex PCR, and TCRdb holds only the in-frame ones, with some missing. The sample includes approximately 75,000 clones, about 89% of them seen just once. The sequencing input was peripheral blood. The receptors here all came from a man aged 60 to 75 with acute or convalescent COVID-19.

The chain links TRBV30 to TRBJ2-7; D might be TRBD2 (6 bases). This CDR3 contains 14 residues. V lost 0 bases and J 0 bases, leaving 9 bases between the germline ends. CDR1 and CDR2 from the germline V gene are GTSNPN and SVGIG (reference sequence). CDR3 residues: CAWSVGTYSYEQYF. For the CDR3, the DNA is TGTGCCTGGAGTGTGGGGACTTACTCCTACGAGCAGTACTTC.

This sequence joins TRBV24-1 and TRBJ2-3; 15 nucleotides match TRBD2. The J segment lost 4 bases and the V segment lost 5 bases, leaving 3 bases of the junction unmatched. Germline CDR1 and CDR2: KGHDR and SFDVKD. The CDR3 is 16 residues long. As DNA, the CDR3 is TGTGCCACCAGTGGGACTAGCGGGGGGGCCCCAGATACGCAGTATTTT. This translates into CATSGTSGGAPDTQYF.

V gene TRBV11-3 combines with J gene TRBJ1-3, with TRBD1 matching 9 bases. Germline assignment: CDR1 SGHNT and CDR2 YENEEA. This CDR3 contains 18 residues. The V gene end was trimmed by 5 bases and the J gene end by 6 bases; junction bases not matched to a gene: 17. The CDR3 here is CASSILSRDRVLENTIYF. CDR3 nucleotides: TGTGCCAGCAGCATACTCTCCCGGGACAGGGTTTTGGAAAACACCATATATTTT.